This T cell receptor beta chain emerged from a study of T cell responses to AZD1222 COVID-19 vaccine. The overall study: Investigators merged groups given second doses at roughly 4 or roughly 12 weeks.

Study-wide points: Just a handful of people given AZD1222 tested seropositive at baseline. The study sampled repertoires only after the peak T cell response. Donors were mostly white British, more females; clonal diversity possibly underestimated.

On this clone: Its target is unknown.

CDR3 size: 12 residues. The germline V gene encodes CDR1 SGHDT and CDR2 YYEEEE. Trimming took 0 bases from V and 5 from J, leaving 3 bases between them. The assay was immunoSEQ multiplex PCR, and TCRdb's table has in-frame clones only and misses some. Altogether around 100,000 clones are present, 75% to 90% being singletons, with the ten largest covering under 8.5%. This TCR came from an adult in good health. The sample was peripheral blood, taken on day 0 of AZD1222 vaccination. This chain joins TRBV5-6 and TRBJ2-1, with D uncertain. The CDR3 DNA reads TGTGCCAGCAGCTTGGGGGACAATGAGCAGTTCTTC. Amino acid sequence: CASSLGDNEQFF. Supplemented by reference TRBV5-6 and TRBJ2-1, the full variable domain reads DAGVTQSPTHLIKTRGQQVTLRCSPKSGHDTVSWYQQALGQGPQFIFQYYEEEERQRGNFPDRFSGHQFPNYSSELNVNALLLGDSALYLCASSLGDNEQFFGPGTRLTVL.